The sample holds many counts of the clone carrying this T cell receptor (beta chain). There are 17 residues in the CDR3. Germline values: CDR1 KGHDR, CDR2 SFDVKD. V was clipped by 1 base and J by 8 bases; unmatched bases: 10. The data originate from a study of identical twins. MiXCR, applied by TCRdb to the 5' RACE reads, yields one record per CDR3 protein. The sample contains roughly 260,000 distinct CDR3 sequences, 7.5% of which appear only once. The same data also contributed to another study, on yellow fever vaccine responses in identical twins.

The sequencing input was CD8+ T cells sorted from blood. The chain is built from TRBV24-1 and TRBJ2-1; TRBD2 aligns across 10 bases. The receptor was isolated from a woman aged 18-29 years in good health. The CDR3 DNA sequence: TGTGCCACCAGTGATTTAGTCGCTAGCGGGAGAGTGGATGAGCAGTTCTTC. It codes for CATSDLVASGRVDEQFF.